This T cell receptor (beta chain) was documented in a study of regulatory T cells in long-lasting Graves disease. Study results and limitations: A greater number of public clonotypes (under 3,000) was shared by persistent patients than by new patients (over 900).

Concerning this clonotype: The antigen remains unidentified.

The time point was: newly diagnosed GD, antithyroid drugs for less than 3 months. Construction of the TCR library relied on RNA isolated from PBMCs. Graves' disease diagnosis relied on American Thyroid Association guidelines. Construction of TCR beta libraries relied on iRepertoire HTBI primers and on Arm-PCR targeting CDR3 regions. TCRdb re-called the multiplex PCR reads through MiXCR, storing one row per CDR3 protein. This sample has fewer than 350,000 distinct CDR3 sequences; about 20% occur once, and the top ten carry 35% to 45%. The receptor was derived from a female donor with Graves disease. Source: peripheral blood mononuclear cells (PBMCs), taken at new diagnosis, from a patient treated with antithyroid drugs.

CDR3 sequence (DNA): TGCAGTGCTAGCCGACCGCGGAATGAGCAGTTCTTC. It translates to CSASRPRNEQFF. The rearrangement links TRBV20-1 to TRBJ2-1; D not resolved. The CDR3 has 12 residues. V was shortened by 3 bases and J by 7 bases, with 10 bases between the two germline ends. Per germline, CDR1 DFQATT and CDR2 SNEGSKA (reference sequence).